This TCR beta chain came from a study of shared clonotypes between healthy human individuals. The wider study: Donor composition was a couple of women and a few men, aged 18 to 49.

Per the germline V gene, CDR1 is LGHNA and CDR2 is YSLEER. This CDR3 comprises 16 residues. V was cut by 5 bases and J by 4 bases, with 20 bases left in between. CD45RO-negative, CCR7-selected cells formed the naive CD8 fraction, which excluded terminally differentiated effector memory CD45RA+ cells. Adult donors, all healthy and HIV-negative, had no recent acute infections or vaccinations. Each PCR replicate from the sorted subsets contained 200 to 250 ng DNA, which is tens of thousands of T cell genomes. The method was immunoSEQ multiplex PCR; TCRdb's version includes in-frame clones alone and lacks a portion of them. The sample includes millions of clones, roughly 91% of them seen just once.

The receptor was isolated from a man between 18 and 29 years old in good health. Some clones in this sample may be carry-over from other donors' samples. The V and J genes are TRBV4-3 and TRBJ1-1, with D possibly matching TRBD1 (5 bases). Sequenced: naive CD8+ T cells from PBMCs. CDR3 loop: CASSAGRSMGGTEAFF. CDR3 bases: TGCGCCAGCAGCGCCGGACGGTCTATGGGGGGCACTGAAGCTTTCTTT.